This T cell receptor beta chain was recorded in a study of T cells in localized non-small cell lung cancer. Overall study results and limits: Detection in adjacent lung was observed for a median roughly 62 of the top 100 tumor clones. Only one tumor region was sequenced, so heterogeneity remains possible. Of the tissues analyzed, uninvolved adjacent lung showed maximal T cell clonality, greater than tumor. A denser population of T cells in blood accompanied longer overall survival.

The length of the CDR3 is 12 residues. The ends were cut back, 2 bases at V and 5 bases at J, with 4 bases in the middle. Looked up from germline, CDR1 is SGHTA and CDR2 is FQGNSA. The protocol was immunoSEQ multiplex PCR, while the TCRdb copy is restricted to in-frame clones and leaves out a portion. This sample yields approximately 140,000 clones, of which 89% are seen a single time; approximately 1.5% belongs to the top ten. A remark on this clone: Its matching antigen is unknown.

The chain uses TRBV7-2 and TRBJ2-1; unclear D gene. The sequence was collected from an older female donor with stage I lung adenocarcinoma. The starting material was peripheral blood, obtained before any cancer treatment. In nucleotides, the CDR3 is TGTGCCAGCAGCTTAATTAACAATGAGCAGTTCTTC. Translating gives CASSLINNEQFF.